This T cell receptor (delta chain) was captured in a study of γδ T cells in repeated Plasmodium falciparum infection. About the research overall: The natural-infection arm compared Malian children under seasonal malaria with matched Australian children. Some Malian samples span acute malaria episodes; others come from no-transmission periods.

Vgamma9/Vdelta2+ and Vdelta2-negative gammadelta T cells were flow-sorted from PBMC for bulk sequencing. Overall study findings and caveats: The Malian cohort came from a small rural village of predominantly one ethnic group.

Sequencing covered both gamma and delta TCR chains per sample. TCRdb reran clone calling via CATT on the multiplex PCR reads. There are 45,000 to 60,000 delta-chain clones in the sample; 1.9% occur only once, and 20% to 25% lies in the top ten. Note on this clone: Antigen specificity is unknown. Only one base separates this from a far larger clonotype, so it likely reflects a read error. The sample holds other DNA sequences that translate to the same CDR3.

The CDR3 spans 15 residues. In germline, CDR1 is VTNFRS, CDR2 LTSSGIE (reference sequence). V lost 6 bases, J lost 3 bases, and 12 bases stayed unmatched. The genes are TRAV36/DV7 and TRDJ1, with TRDD3 matching over 9 bases. The clonotype was recovered from a pool of human donors (malaria-infected and uninfected, not separated). The source material was gamma-delta T cells from blood. In DNA, the CDR3 is TGTGCTGCGCCTTCAGGCTGGGGGATCCCCGATAAACTCATCTTT. Amino acid sequence: CAAPSGWGIPDKLIF.